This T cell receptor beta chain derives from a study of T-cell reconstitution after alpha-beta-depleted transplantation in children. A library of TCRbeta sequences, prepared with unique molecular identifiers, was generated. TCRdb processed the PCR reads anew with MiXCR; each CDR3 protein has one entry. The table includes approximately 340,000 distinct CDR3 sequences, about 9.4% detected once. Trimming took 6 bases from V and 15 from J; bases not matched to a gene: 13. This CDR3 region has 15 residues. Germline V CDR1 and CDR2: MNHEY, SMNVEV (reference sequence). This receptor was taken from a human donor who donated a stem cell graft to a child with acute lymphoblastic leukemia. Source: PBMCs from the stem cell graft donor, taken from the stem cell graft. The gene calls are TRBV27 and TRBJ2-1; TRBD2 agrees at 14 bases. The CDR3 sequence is CASSPPGLAGEGLFF. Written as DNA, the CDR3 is TGTGCCAGCAGCCCACCGGGACTAGCGGGAGAAGGGTTGTTCTTC.